A selection of T cell receptor beta chains follows, all from one sample in a study of blood T cell repertoires in COVID-19. Here immunoSEQ multiplex PCR was the method, and the copy in TCRdb shows in-frame clones only, minus some. The data show 200,000 to 300,000 clones, over 80% seen once. Sequenced: peripheral blood. Receptor source: a woman aged 40 to 55 with acute or convalescent COVID-19. Both conserved end residues are part of each CDR3. The D gene is left open where the match is weak. The size of a clone is reported for some rows only, either as once, few or many, or as a class for expanded clones.

CDR3	DNA	J	size	V	D
CASTRGAEKLFF	TGTGCCAGCACTCGGGGGGCTGAAAAACTGTTTTTT	TRBJ1-4	NA	TRBV12-3/TRBV12-4	NA
CARAGGATDTQYF	TGTGCCAGAGCGGGGGGGGCCACAGATACGCAGTATTTT	TRBJ2-3	NA	TRBV27	TRBD2
CASRRDSYGYTF	TGTGCCAGCAGGCGGGACAGCTATGGCTACACCTTC	TRBJ1-2	NA	TRBV5-4	TRBD1
CASSFPTGGTNTGELFF	TGTGCCAGCAGCTTTCCGACAGGGGGCACGAACACCGGGGAGCTGTTTTTT	TRBJ2-2	once	TRBV7-2	TRBD1
CAISDPTGGLGGYTF	TGTGCCATCAGTGACCCAACAGGGGGCCTCGGGGGCTACACCTTC	TRBJ1-2	NA	TRBV10-3	TRBD1
CASSHTQGSGNTIYF	TGCGCCAGCAGCCATACACAGGGATCTGGAAACACCATATATTTT	TRBJ1-3	NA	TRBV4-1	NA
CASSNRQNNSPLHF	TGTGCCAGTAGTAATCGACAGAATAATTCACCCCTCCACTTT	TRBJ1-6	NA	TRBV19	NA
CASSLSRLGDEKLFF	TGCGCCAGCAGCTTGAGTAGACTGGGAGATGAAAAACTGTTTTTT	TRBJ1-4	few	TRBV5-1	NA
CAISETGRGNQPQHF	TGTGCCATCAGCGAAACAGGGAGGGGCAATCAGCCCCAGCATTTT	TRBJ1-5	NA	TRBV10-3	NA
CASSSDRAGTGELFF	TGTGCCAGCTCATCTGACAGGGCGGGCACCGGGGAGCTGTTTTTT	TRBJ2-2	NA	TRBV18	TRBD1
CSVEGPGQQWTPLHF	TGCAGCGTTGAAGGCCCGGGACAACAATGGACACCCCTCCACTTT	TRBJ1-6	NA	TRBV29-1	NA
CARNRIRDRGSEAFF	TGCGCCAGAAACAGGATCCGGGACAGGGGATCTGAAGCTTTCTTT	TRBJ1-1	NA	TRBV10-1	TRBD1
CASSVEATRAGNQPQHF	TGTGCCAGCAGTGTCGAGGCCACGCGGGCGGGCAATCAGCCCCAGCATTTT	TRBJ1-5	NA	TRBV6-1	NA
CASSFQGARDGYTF	TGCGCCAGCAGCTTTCAGGGGGCGCGGGATGGCTACACCTTC	TRBJ1-2	few	TRBV5-1	TRBD1
CASSFRTVPPYNEQFF	TGTGCCAGCAGCTTCAGGACTGTCCCGCCGTACAATGAGCAGTTCTTC	TRBJ2-1	NA	TRBV9	NA
CASSEMGGTQYF	TGCGCCAGCAGTGAGATGGGAGGTACGCAGTATTTT	TRBJ2-3	NA	TRBV10-2	NA
CASSDGGGAYNEQFF	TGTGCCAGCAGTGATGGCGGGGGGGCCTACAATGAGCAGTTCTTC	TRBJ2-1	NA	TRBV2	TRBD2
CASSLTREKLFF	TGTGCCAGCAGCTTGACGCGGGAAAAACTGTTTTTT	TRBJ1-4	once	TRBV11-2	NA
CASSFTASGNTIYF	TGTGCCAGCAGTTTCACAGCCTCTGGAAACACCATATATTTT	TRBJ1-3	few	TRBV2	NA
CASSQVPRGDYGYTF	TGCGCCAGCAGCCAAGTCCCCAGGGGGGACTATGGCTACACCTTC	TRBJ1-2	NA	TRBV4-1	TRBD1
CASSSQSGLGYTF	TGTGCCAGCAGCAGTCAATCAGGGCTAGGCTACACCTTC	TRBJ1-2	NA	TRBV9	NA
CASSLNRNYGYTF	TGTGCCAGCAGTCTTAACAGAAACTATGGCTACACCTTC	TRBJ1-2	NA	TRBV11-1	NA
CASREEVGERENGYTF	TGCGCCAGCAGGGAAGAGGTGGGTGAAAGGGAGAACGGCTACACCTTC	TRBJ1-2	NA	TRBV5-1	NA
CASSINPTGGAFNTEAFF	TGTGCCAGTAGTATTAATCCAACAGGGGGCGCGTTTAACACTGAAGCTTTCTTT	TRBJ1-1	NA	TRBV19	TRBD1
CASSYSRTSAAQETQYF	TGTGCCAGCAGTTACTCGAGGACTAGCGCGGCCCAAGAGACCCAGTACTTC	TRBJ2-5	NA	TRBV6-2/TRBV6-3	TRBD2
CASSSLGTEYNYGYTF	TGTGCCAGCAGTTCCCTGGGGACAGAATATAACTATGGCTACACCTTC	TRBJ1-2	once	TRBV6-2/TRBV6-3	TRBD1
CASSQGERKGGYTF	TGTGCCAGCAGCCAAGGGGAGAGAAAAGGGGGCTACACCTTC	TRBJ1-2	NA	TRBV3-1/TRBV3-2	NA
CASSLGVSSGNTIYF	TGTGCCAGCAGCTTAGGAGTATCCTCTGGAAACACCATATATTTT	TRBJ1-3	NA	TRBV11-2	NA
CSASSIRRGSGYTF	TGCAGTGCTAGTTCGATCCGCAGGGGAAGCGGCTACACCTTC	TRBJ1-2	NA	TRBV20-1	NA